The 14 T cell receptor beta chains below come from one sample, sequenced in a study of cytomegalovirus exposure and HLA in healthy donors. Vbeta (60) and Jbeta (13) primers were used in the PCR. Repertoires were generated with immunoSEQ multiplex PCR, while TCRdb's copy carries only in-frame clones and drops some. The sample lists about 150,000 clones, less than 65% occurring once. Input material: PBMCs. These receptors were taken from a woman between 25 and 40 years old in good health and CMV-seropositive.

V and J are TRBV6-1 and TRBJ2-7; 11 bases line up with TRBD2. This CDR3 has 14 amino acids. The trim removed 8 bases at V and 4 bases at J, leaving 7 bases unmatched. Germline CDR1 and CDR2: MNHNS and SASEGT. The CDR3 spells CASERLAGGYEQYF. In nucleotides, the CDR3 is TGTGCCAGCGAGCGATTAGCGGGGGGGTACGAGCAGTACTTC.

The chain is built from TRBV5-7 and TRBJ2-7; perhaps TRBD1 as D (6 bases). TRBV5-7 is designated an ORF whose function remains uncertain. This CDR3 is 15 amino acids long. Deletions cut 4 bases from V and 2 bases from J, with 16 bases between. This CDR3 reads CASSPRGKEAYEQYF. The CDR3 DNA is TGTGCCAGCAGCCCCAGGGGAAAGGAGGCCTACGAGCAGTACTTC.

V gene TRBV9 combines with J gene TRBJ2-2, with D tentatively TRBD1 (6 bases). V lost 0 bases, J lost 5 bases, and 17 bases lay in between. Looked up from germline, CDR1 is SGDLS and CDR2 is YYNGEE. This CDR3 spans 17 amino acids. DNA of the CDR3: TGTGCCAGCAGCGTAGAGATCCAGGGGTCTAGGACCGGGGAGCTGTTTTTT. Translation gives CASSVEIQGSRTGELFF.

J is TRBJ1-1 and V is TRBV6-4; D gene unclear. Looked up from germline, CDR1 is MRHNA and CDR2 is SNTAGT. Trimming removed 4 bases from V and 1 base from J, with 10 bases in between. This CDR3 is built from 14 residues. CDR3 amino acids: CASSVSRWNTEAFF. In nucleotides, the CDR3 is TGTGCCAGCAGTGTTTCGCGGTGGAACACTGAAGCTTTCTTT.

About this clone itself: This sample also contains other DNA sequences that code for the same CDR3. The chain has TRBV6-6 and TRBJ1-1; no definite D call. Germline V gene lookup returns CDR1 MNHNY and CDR2 SVGAGI (reference sequence). The CDR3 has 14 residues. V was trimmed by 2 bases and J by 3 bases, leaving 10 bases between them. In DNA form, the CDR3 reads TGTGCCAGCAGTTACAGCATCCCCGACACTGAAGCTTTCTTT. Translating it yields CASSYSIPDTEAFF.

In its sample, this clone was seen a few times. The chain employs TRBV7-8 and TRBJ2-5; 10 nucleotides agree with TRBD2. Germline V CDR1 and CDR2: SGHVS, FQNEAQ. Trimming cost V 4 bases and J 5 bases; bases outside gene matches: 7. The length of the CDR3 is 15 residues. The CDR3 sequence is CASSSLGTSEETQYF. The CDR3 DNA reads TGTGCCAGCAGCTCTCTTGGGACTAGCGAGGAGACCCAGTACTTC. Full variable domain (outside the CDR3, taken from reference TRBV7-8 and TRBJ2-5): GAGVSQSPRYKVAKRGQDVALRCDPISGHVSLFWYQQALGQGPEFLTYFQNEAQLDKSGLPSDRFFAERPEGSVSTLKIQRTQQEDSAVYLCASSSLGTSEETQYFGPGTRLLVL.

The chain is built from TRBV9 and TRBJ2-2; the D gene is possibly TRBD2 (6 bases). V shed 3 bases and J shed 2 bases, with 14 bases lying between them. CDR1 SGDLS and CDR2 YYNGEE come from the germline V gene. There are 16 residues in the CDR3. As DNA, the CDR3 is TGTGCCAGCAGCGCAGCCGGGACTCTAAACACCGGGGAGCTGTTTTTT. It encodes CASSAAGTLNTGELFF.

CDR3 in DNA: TGTGCCAGCAGCCGGGGACCTCCTCAGCGGGGGCGACAAGAGACCCAGTACTTC. Translation gives CASSRGPPQRGRQETQYF. The chain couples TRBV4-2 to TRBJ2-5, with 8 bases matching TRBD2. Trimming cost V 4 bases and J 2 bases; bases outside gene matches: 15. The CDR3 runs to 18 residues. Germline CDR1 and CDR2: LGHNA and YNFKEQ.

The chain combines TRBV15 with TRBJ1-6; tentative D call: TRBD1 (5 bases). This CDR3 has 16 residues. Trimming pared 4 bases from V and 7 bases from J, leaving 17 bases between. Germline assignment: CDR1 LNHNV and CDR2 YYDKDF (reference sequence). CDR3 region: CATSTMRGGRNSPLHF. For the CDR3, the DNA is TGTGCCACCAGCACCATGCGGGGGGGTAGGAATTCACCCCTCCACTTT.

This clone was counted a few times. The chain is built from TRBV5-1 and TRBJ2-1; D is ambiguous. This CDR3 spans 17 amino acids. V was trimmed by 1 base and J by 2 bases, leaving 16 bases between them. Germline V CDR1 and CDR2: SGHRS, YFSETQ. The CDR3 DNA reads TGCGCCAGCAGCTTGTTCCCCGGTTCGCCACCCTACAATGAGCAGTTCTTC. Translated: CASSLFPGSPPYNEQFF.

This chain connects TRBV5-4 to TRBJ2-1; TRBD1 aligns across 8 bases. V trimming: 0 bases; J trimming: 15 bases; junction bases outside the gene matches: 2. Per the germline V gene, CDR1 is SGHNT and CDR2 is YYREEE (reference sequence). The CDR3 length is 11 residues. CDR3 in amino acids: CASSLVDRGFF. The CDR3 DNA reads TGTGCCAGCAGCTTGGTCGACAGGGGGTTCTTC.

This clone was counted between two and nine times. This chain uses TRBV2 with TRBJ2-2; 7 bases fit TRBD2. V gave up 5 bases and J gave up 4 bases; unmatched junction bases: 7. The CDR3 spans 15 residues. The germline CDR1 and CDR2 sequences are SNHLY and FYNNEI. CDR3 loop: CASSWGGSSTGELFF. Written as DNA, the CDR3 is TGTGCCAGCAGTTGGGGCGGGAGCAGCACCGGGGAGCTGTTTTTT. Together with reference TRBV2 and TRBJ2-2, the CDR3 gives the full variable domain: EPEVTQTPSHQVTQMGQEVILRCVPISNHLYFYWYRQILGQKVEFLVSFYNNEISEKSEIFDDQFSVERPDGSNFTLKIRSTKLEDSAMYFCASSWGGSSTGELFFGEGSRLTVL.

CDR3 sequence: CASSFDRGSGGYTF. CDR3 bases: TGTGCCAGCAGCTTCGACAGGGGATCAGGCGGCTACACCTTC. This chain uses TRBV7-2 with TRBJ1-2, with 8 bases fitting TRBD1. This CDR3 comprises 14 residues. Germline CDR1 is SGHTA and CDR2 is FQGNSA. The V segment lost 3 bases and the J segment 8 bases; nucleotides outside the gene matches: 8.

A few counts support this clone. The chain links TRBV6-6 to TRBJ1-6, with 7 nucleotides matching TRBD1. The germline CDR1 and CDR2 sequences are MNHNY and SVGAGI (reference sequence). CDR3 size: 16 residues. With V trimmed by 6 bases and J by 4 bases, 9 bases remained unmatched. The CDR3 sequence: CASRPPRQGYNSPLHF. For the CDR3, the DNA is TGTGCCAGCAGACCACCCAGACAGGGTTATAATTCACCCCTCCACTTT.